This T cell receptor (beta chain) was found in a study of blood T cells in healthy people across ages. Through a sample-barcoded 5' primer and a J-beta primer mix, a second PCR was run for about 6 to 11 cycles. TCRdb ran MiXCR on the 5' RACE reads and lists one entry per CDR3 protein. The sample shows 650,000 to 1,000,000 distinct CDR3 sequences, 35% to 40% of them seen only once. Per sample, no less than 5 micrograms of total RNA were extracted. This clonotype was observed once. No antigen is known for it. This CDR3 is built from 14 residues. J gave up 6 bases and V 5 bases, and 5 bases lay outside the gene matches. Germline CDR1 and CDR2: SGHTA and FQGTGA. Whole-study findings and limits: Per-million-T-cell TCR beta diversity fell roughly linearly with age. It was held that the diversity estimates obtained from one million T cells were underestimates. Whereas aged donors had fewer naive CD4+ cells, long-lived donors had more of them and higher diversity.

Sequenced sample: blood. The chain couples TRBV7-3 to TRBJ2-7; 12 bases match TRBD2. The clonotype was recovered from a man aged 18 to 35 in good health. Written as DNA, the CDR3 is TGTGCCAGCAGCCGTGTACTAGCGGGAGGCGAGCAGTACTTC. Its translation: CASSRVLAGGEQYF. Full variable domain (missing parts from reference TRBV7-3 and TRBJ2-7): GAGVSQTPSNKVTEKGKYVELRCDPISGHTALYWYRQSLGQGPEFLIYFQGTGAADDSGLPNDRFFAVRPEGSVSTLKIQRTERGDSAVYLCASSRVLAGGEQYFGPGTRLTVT.